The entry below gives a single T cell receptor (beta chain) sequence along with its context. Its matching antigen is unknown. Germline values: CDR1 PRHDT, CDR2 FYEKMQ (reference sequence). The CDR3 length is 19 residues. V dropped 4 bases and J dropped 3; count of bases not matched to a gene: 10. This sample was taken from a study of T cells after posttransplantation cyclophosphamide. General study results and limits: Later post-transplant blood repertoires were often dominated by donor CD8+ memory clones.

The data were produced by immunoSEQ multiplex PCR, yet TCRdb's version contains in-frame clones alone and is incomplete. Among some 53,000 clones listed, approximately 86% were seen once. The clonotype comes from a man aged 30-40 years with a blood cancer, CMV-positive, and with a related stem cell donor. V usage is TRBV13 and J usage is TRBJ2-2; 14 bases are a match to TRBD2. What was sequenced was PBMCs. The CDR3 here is CASSSPGLAGVIDTGELFF. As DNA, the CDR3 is TGTGCCAGCAGCTCCCCGGGACTAGCGGGAGTCATTGACACCGGGGAGCTGTTTTTT.